A single sample gave rise to the 16 T cell receptor beta chains below, sequenced in a study of OX40 agonist ivuxolimab in advanced cancers. Clones were read by immunoSEQ multiplex PCR, and TCRdb kept only the in-frame ones, dropping some. The data show approximately 55,000 clones, roughly 90% seen once. The input for sequencing was CD4+ or CD8+ T cells sorted from blood, taken in a trial of the OX40 agonist ivuxolimab. The receptors originated from an adult with an advanced solid tumor such as melanoma, head and neck, liver or kidney cancer.

The V and J genes are TRBV2 and TRBJ1-4; D may be TRBD1 (6 bases). The CDR3 contains 15 residues. CDR1 is SNHLY, CDR2 FYNNEI, per germline. The V end was cut by 8 bases, the J end by 2 bases, with 15 bases between. The CDR3 DNA reads as TGTGCCAGCTGCCGGGCAGGGGTGACTAATGAAAAACTGTTTTTT. Translating gives CASCRAGVTNEKLFF.

The gene calls are TRBV11-3 and TRBJ2-7, with 11 bases aligning to TRBD1. Germline CDR1 SGHNT, CDR2 YENEEA. CDR3 size: 15 residues. V was pared by 4 bases and J by 2 bases, with 4 bases of the junction left unmatched. CDR3 DNA: TGTGCCAGCAGCTCTGGGACAGGGGGTCCCTACGAGCAGTACTTC. It encodes CASSSGTGGPYEQYF.

The gene calls are TRBV14 and TRBJ2-5; D possibly corresponds to TRBD1 (6 bases). The V gene's germline CDR1 is SGHDN and CDR2 FVKESK. The V gene lost 0 bases and the J gene lost 7 bases, with 21 bases spanning the gap. The CDR3 spans 17 residues. The CDR3 DNA sequence: TGTGCCAGCAGCCAAGATCGGAGTCAGGGGAGTCAGGTGACCCAGTACTTC. Its translation: CASSQDRSQGSQVTQYF.

The V and J genes are TRBV7-3 and TRBJ1-5; D is perhaps TRBD1 (5 bases). The germline V gene has CDR1 SGHTA and CDR2 FQGTGA. The CDR3 covers 15 residues. Trimming removed 5 bases from V and 3 bases from J, with 14 bases in between. The CDR3 protein is CASSARAGNNQPQHF. The CDR3 DNA follows: TGTGCCAGCAGCGCCAGGGCTGGGAACAATCAGCCCCAGCATTTT.

The gene calls are TRBV7-9 and TRBJ2-7; 11 bases are a match to TRBD2. This CDR3 has 15 residues. The V and J ends lost 5 bases and 6 bases, in that order; junction bases with no gene match: 9. The germline gives CDR1 SEHNR, CDR2 FQNEAQ (reference sequence). CDR3 amino acids: CASSGSGRDFAEQYF. Here the CDR3 DNA reads TGTGCCAGCAGCGGTAGCGGGAGGGACTTTGCCGAGCAGTACTTC.

The chain links TRBV28 to TRBJ2-7, with D possibly being TRBD1 (5 bases). The V gene lost 6 bases and the J gene lost 1 base, with 16 bases spanning the gap. Germline CDR1 MDHEN, CDR2 SYDVKM. The CDR3 is 15 amino acids. The CDR3, as DNA: TGTGCCAGCAGGAAGGGGTCCCAATTTTCCTACGAGCAGTACTTC. Translation gives CASRKGSQFSYEQYF.

The genes are TRBV19 and TRBJ2-3, with 7 bases identical to TRBD2. Germline loops: CDR1 LNHDA, CDR2 SQIVND (reference sequence). This CDR3 region has 14 residues. The junction had 3 bases not matched to a gene; V was cut back by 6 bases and J by 0 bases. The CDR3 region is CASRPGLSTDTQYF. CDR3 coding DNA: TGTGCCAGTAGACCGGGACTAAGCACAGATACGCAGTATTTT.

This clone was recorded only once. The V and J genes are TRBV6-6 and TRBJ2-7, with TRBD2 matching over 12 bases. CDR1 is MNHNY and CDR2 is SVGAGI in the germline V gene (reference sequence). The ends lost 5 bases at V and 4 bases at J; junction bases unmatched: 3. There are 14 residues in the CDR3. CDR3 in amino acids: CASSRLAGVYEQYF. CDR3 nucleotides: TGTGCCAGCAGTCGACTAGCGGGAGTGTACGAGCAGTACTTC.

The V and J genes are TRBV4-2 and TRBJ2-1, with TRBD2 as a possible D gene (6 bases). CDR1 is LGHNA, CDR2 YNFKEQ, per germline. The CDR3 has 17 residues. Trimming removed 2 bases at V and 7 bases at J, with 21 bases between. CDR3 bases: TGTGCCAGCAGCCAAACAGGAGGCGGAGGGATTTGGAATGAGCAGTTCTTC. As protein: CASSQTGGGGIWNEQFF.

The rearrangement joins TRBV19 to TRBJ2-7; D not certain. This CDR3 is 14 amino acids long. Germline CDR1 and CDR2: LNHDA and SQIVND (reference sequence). Trimming pared 4 bases from V and 0 bases from J, leaving 10 bases between. The CDR3: CASSNRAFSYEQYF. Here the CDR3 DNA reads TGTGCCAGTAGTAACCGCGCGTTCTCCTACGAGCAGTACTTC.

This chain uses TRBV5-6 with TRBJ1-2, with 10 bases identical to TRBD1. Germline lookup yields CDR1 SGHDT and CDR2 YYEEEE. V gave up 4 bases and J gave up 4 bases; unmatched junction bases: 4. The CDR3 is 14 amino acids. The CDR3 loop reads CASSRDRGGYGYTF. CDR3 bases: TGTGCCAGCAGCCGGGACAGGGGCGGCTATGGCTACACCTTC. Supplemented by reference TRBV5-6 and TRBJ1-2, the full variable domain reads DAGVTQSPTHLIKTRGQQVTLRCSPKSGHDTVSWYQQALGQGPQFIFQYYEEEERQRGNFPDRFSGHQFPNYSSELNVNALLLGDSALYLCASSRDRGGYGYTFGSGTRLTVV.

This sequence joins TRBV7-9 and TRBJ1-2; tentative D call: TRBD1 (6 bases). The V gene's germline CDR1 is SEHNR and CDR2 FQNEAQ (reference sequence). With 0 bases removed from V and 6 bases from J, the gap between germline ends came to 14 bases. The CDR3 is made up of 15 amino acids. DNA of the CDR3: TGTGCCAGCAGCTTAGCCCAGGGGAATGTCCATGGCTACACCTTC. This codes for CASSLAQGNVHGYTF.

The chain combines TRBV10-3 with TRBJ2-3; 8 nucleotides match TRBD2. V shed 10 bases and J 4 bases; nucleotides not matched to a gene: 7. CDR3 length equals 13 residues. Germline values: CDR1 ENHRY, CDR2 SYGVKD. CDR3 sequence: CATRTSNADTQYF. The CDR3 region has the DNA TGTGCCACCCGGACTAGCAACGCAGATACGCAGTATTTT.

The rearrangement joins TRBV11-2 to TRBJ2-1, with unresolved D. Trimming left V 2 bases short and J 10 bases short, with 15 bases between. Germline lookup yields CDR1 SGHAT and CDR2 FQNNGV. The CDR3 has 14 residues. CDR3 DNA: TGTGCCAGCAGCTTAATTTACAGTTCTAGGGAGCAGTTCTTC. Translating it yields CASSLIYSSREQFF.

The V gene is TRBV5-6, the J gene TRBJ2-7; 7 nucleotides match TRBD2. V lost 4 bases to trimming and J lost 1 base; unmatched junction nucleotides: 5. The germline V gene encodes CDR1 SGHDT and CDR2 YYEEEE. This CDR3 contains 14 residues. The CDR3 DNA reads as TGTGCCAGCAGCCGAGGCGGGGGATCCTACGAGCAGTACTTC. Translation: CASSRGGGSYEQYF. Full variable domain (remainder filled in from reference TRBV5-6 and TRBJ2-7): DAGVTQSPTHLIKTRGQQVTLRCSPKSGHDTVSWYQQALGQGPQFIFQYYEEEERQRGNFPDRFSGHQFPNYSSELNVNALLLGDSALYLCASSRGGGSYEQYFGPGTRLTVT.

The chain combines TRBV19 with TRBJ2-7; TRBD1 matches 7 bases. The CDR3 covers 13 residues. Germline V lookup: CDR1 LNHDA, CDR2 SQIVND (reference sequence). The V segment lost 3 bases and the J segment 5 bases; nucleotides outside the gene matches: 4. CDR3 sequence (DNA): TGTGCCAGTAGTATTAAACAGGGGAACGAGCAGTACTTC. It yields the protein CASSIKQGNEQYF.